Each of the 8 T cell receptor beta chains below was sequenced from the same sample in a study of shared clonotypes between healthy human individuals. Repertoires were generated with immunoSEQ multiplex PCR, while TCRdb's copy carries only in-frame clones and drops some. The repertoire holds about 2.3 million clones, with 85% to 95% as singletons. Source material: naive CD4+ T cells from PBMCs. Sample subset: CD45RA+ positively selected. All receptors derive from a man between 18 and 35 years old in good health. Some clones in this sample may be carry-over from other donors' samples.

This clone appeared a single time. This chain links TRBV6-4 with TRBJ2-2; D may match TRBD1 or TRBD2 (5 bases each). Germline loops: CDR1 MRHNA, CDR2 SNTAGT. The V gene lost 7 bases and the J gene lost 7 bases, with 19 bases spanning the gap. The CDR3 has 15 residues. The CDR3 here is CASTRDAGTGGELFF. CDR3 bases: TGTGCCAGCACACGGGACGCCGGGACGGGCGGGGAGCTGTTTTTT.

Here the CDR3 reads CASSQDFRMNTEAFF. The CDR3 DNA reads as TGCGCCAGCAGCCAAGACTTCAGGATGAACACTGAAGCTTTCTTT. The chain joins TRBV4-3 to TRBJ1-1; D gene ambiguous. Germline V gene data show CDR1 as LGHNA and CDR2 as YSLEER. This CDR3 is built from 15 residues. V lost 0 bases, J lost 0 bases, and 8 bases lay in between.

This chain joins TRBV5-1 and TRBJ2-7; D is perhaps TRBD1 (5 bases). Germline V gives CDR1 SGHRS, CDR2 YFSETQ. V gave up 7 bases and J gave up 3 bases, with 20 bases separating them. This CDR3 has 15 residues. The CDR3 sequence: CASAKQAVAVYEQYF. DNA of the CDR3: TGCGCCAGCGCGAAACAGGCAGTTGCCGTCTACGAGCAGTACTTC. The whole variable domain, filled in from reference TRBV5-1 and TRBJ2-7, reads KAGVTQTPRYLIKTRGQQVTLSCSPISGHRSVSWYQQTPGQGLQFLFEYFSETQRNKGNFPGRFSGRQFSNSRSEMNVSTLELGDSALYLCASAKQAVAVYEQYFGPGTRLTVT.

In the case of this clone: Its ends do not fully match the called genes, so a read error is possible. V gene TRBV5-1 combines with J gene TRBJ2-1; 9 bases line up with TRBD2. The CDR3 has 14 residues. Germline V gene data show CDR1 as SGHRS and CDR2 as YFSETQ. As DNA, the CDR3 is TGCGTCAGCAGCTCCGGGACTAGCCCTAATGAGCAGTTCTTC. The encoded protein is CVSSSGTSPNEQFF.

The chain couples TRBV18 to TRBJ1-5; possible D gene TRBD1, 5 bases. The CDR3 has 15 amino acids. Germline CDR1 and CDR2: KGHSH and LQKENI. The V gene lost 2 bases and the J gene lost 0 bases, with 8 bases spanning the gap. The CDR3 here is CASSPAGDSNQPQHF. CDR3 nucleotides: TGTGCCAGCTCACCAGCGGGGGATAGCAATCAGCCCCAGCATTTT. Based on the CDR3 plus reference TRBV18 and TRBJ1-5, the full variable domain is NAGVMQNPRHLVRRRGQEARLRCSPMKGHSHVYWYRQLPEEGLKFMVYLQKENIIDESGMPKERFSAEFPKEGPSILRIQQVVRGDSAAYFCASSPAGDSNQPQHFGDGTRLSIL.

The V call is TRBV4-2, the J call TRBJ2-7; TRBD2 is a possible D gene (5 bases). CDR1 and CDR2 (germline): LGHNA, YNFKEQ. The V and J ends lost 2 bases and 1 base respectively, with 18 bases between them. This CDR3 has 17 amino acids. Written as DNA, the CDR3 is TGTGCCAGCAGCCAATTTCAACGGCGGGCCGCATCCTACGAGCAGTACTTC. The encoded protein is CASSQFQRRAASYEQYF.

The chain uses TRBV9 and TRBJ1-2; maybe TRBD1 (5 bases). V was clipped by 3 bases and J by 2 bases, with 11 bases between them. Per the germline V gene, CDR1 is SGDLS and CDR2 is YYNGEE. The CDR3 runs 14 residues. The CDR3 reads CASSGLGANYGYTF. The CDR3 DNA sequence: TGTGCCAGCAGCGGACTTGGGGCGAACTATGGCTACACCTTC.

The chain employs TRBV18 and TRBJ1-5; a weak D match, TRBD1 (5 bases). The CDR3 has 18 residues. Trimming stripped 1 base from V and 4 bases from J, with 20 bases between. Germline CDR1 and CDR2: KGHSH and LQKENI. DNA of the CDR3: TGTGCCAGCTCACCACGAGGCCGGGGCCTAGGAGATAATCAGCCCCAGCATTTT. This codes for CASSPRGRGLGDNQPQHF.